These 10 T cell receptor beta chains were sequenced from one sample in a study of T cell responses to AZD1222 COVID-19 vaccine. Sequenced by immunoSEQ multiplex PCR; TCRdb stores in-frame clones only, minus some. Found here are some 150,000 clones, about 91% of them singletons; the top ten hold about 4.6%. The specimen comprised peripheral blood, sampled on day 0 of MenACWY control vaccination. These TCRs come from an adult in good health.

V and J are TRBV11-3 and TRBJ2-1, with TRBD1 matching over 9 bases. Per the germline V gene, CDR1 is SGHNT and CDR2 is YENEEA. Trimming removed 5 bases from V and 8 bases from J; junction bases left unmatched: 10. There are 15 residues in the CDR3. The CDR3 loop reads CASSPPGQGRDEQFF. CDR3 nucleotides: TGTGCCAGCAGCCCCCCGGGACAGGGTCGGGATGAGCAGTTCTTC.

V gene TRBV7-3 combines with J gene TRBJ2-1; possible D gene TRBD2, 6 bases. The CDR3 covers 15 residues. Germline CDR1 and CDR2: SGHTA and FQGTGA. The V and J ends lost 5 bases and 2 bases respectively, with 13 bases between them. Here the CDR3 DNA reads TGTGCCAGCAGCCCTAGACTAGGGGCCTACAATGAGCAGTTCTTC. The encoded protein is CASSPRLGAYNEQFF. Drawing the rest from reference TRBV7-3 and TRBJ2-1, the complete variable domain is GAGVSQTPSNKVTEKGKYVELRCDPISGHTALYWYRQSLGQGPEFLIYFQGTGAADDSGLPNDRFFAVRPEGSVSTLKIQRTERGDSAVYLCASSPRLGAYNEQFFGPGTRLTVL.

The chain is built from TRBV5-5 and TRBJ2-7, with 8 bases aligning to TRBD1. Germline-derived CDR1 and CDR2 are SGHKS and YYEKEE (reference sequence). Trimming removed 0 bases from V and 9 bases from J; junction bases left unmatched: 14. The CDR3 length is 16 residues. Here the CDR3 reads CASSLEGGRGQVRQYF. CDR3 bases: TGTGCCAGCAGCTTGGAAGGGGGCAGGGGGCAGGTTAGGCAGTACTTC.

The CDR3 DNA reads as TGTGCCAGCAGCTTATGGCGCCTGAGCTCCTACAATGAGCAGTTCTTC. Translating it yields CASSLWRLSSYNEQFF. The chain uses TRBV7-3 and TRBJ2-1; D not certain. The CDR3 totals 16 residues. Germline CDR1 and CDR2: SGHTA and FQGTGA. Trimming left V 2 bases short and J 0 bases short, with 11 bases between.

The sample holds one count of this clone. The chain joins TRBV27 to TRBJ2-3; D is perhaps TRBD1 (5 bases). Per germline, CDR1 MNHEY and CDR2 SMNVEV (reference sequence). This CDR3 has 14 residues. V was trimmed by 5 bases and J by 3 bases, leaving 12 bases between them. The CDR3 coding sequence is TGTGCCAGCAGTCGGACCCAGGGAACAGATACGCAGTATTTT. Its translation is CASSRTQGTDTQYF.

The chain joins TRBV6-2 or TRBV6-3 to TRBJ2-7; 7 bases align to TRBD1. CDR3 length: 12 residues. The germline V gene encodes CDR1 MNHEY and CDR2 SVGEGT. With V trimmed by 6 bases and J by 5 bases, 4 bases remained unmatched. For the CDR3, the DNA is TGTGCCAGCAGCACGACAGGGCACGAGCAGTACTTC. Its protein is CASSTTGHEQYF.

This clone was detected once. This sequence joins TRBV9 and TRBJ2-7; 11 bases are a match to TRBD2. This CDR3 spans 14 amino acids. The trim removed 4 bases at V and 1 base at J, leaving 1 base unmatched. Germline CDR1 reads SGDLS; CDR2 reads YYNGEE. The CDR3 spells CASSPSGRSYEQYF. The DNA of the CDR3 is TGTGCCAGCAGCCCTAGCGGGAGGTCCTACGAGCAGTACTTC. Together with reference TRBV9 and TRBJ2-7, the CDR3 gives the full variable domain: DSGVTQTPKHLITATGQRVTLRCSPRSGDLSVYWYQQSLDQGLQFLIQYYNGEERAKGNILERFSAQQFPDLHSELNLSSLELGDSALYFCASSPSGRSYEQYFGPGTRLTVT.

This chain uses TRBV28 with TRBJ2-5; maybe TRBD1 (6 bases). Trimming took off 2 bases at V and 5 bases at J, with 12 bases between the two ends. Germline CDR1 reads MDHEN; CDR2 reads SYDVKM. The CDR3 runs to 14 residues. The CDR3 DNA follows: TGTGCCAGCAGTTTAGCGGCAGGGGAGGAGACCCAGTACTTC. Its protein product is CASSLAAGEETQYF.

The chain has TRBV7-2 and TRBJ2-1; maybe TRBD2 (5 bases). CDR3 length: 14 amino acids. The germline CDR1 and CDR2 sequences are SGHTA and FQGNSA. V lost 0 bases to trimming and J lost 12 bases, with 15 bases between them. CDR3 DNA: TGTGCCAGCAGCTTAGCGGACCGTCCGAGCGGGCAGTTCTTC. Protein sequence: CASSLADRPSGQFF.

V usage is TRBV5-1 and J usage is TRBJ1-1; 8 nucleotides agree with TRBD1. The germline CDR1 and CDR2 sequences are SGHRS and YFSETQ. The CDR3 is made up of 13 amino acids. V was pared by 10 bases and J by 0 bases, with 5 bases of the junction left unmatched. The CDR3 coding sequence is TGCGCCTCCCAGGACAGGGTGAACACTGAAGCTTTCTTT. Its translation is CASQDRVNTEAFF.